This T cell receptor beta chain was identified during a study of blood T cell repertoires in COVID-19. Whole-study context: Italy, Spain and the United States were the sources of the convalescent and acute COVID-19 samples.

Profiling relied on immunoSEQ multiplex PCR, and the TCRdb table lists in-frame clones only, not all of them. The sample carries tens of thousands of clones, more than 75% recorded once. Germline loops: CDR1 MNHEY, CDR2 SVGAGI. This CDR3 is 13 amino acids long. The ends lost 0 bases at V and 12 bases at J; junction bases unmatched: 5. The origin of this receptor is a human donor with active COVID-19. The donor label of this sample is uncertain. Material for sequencing was peripheral blood. The chain is built from TRBV6-5 and TRBJ1-1, with 9 bases fitting TRBD1. The CDR3 DNA sequence: TGTGCCAGCAGTTACTCAGAGGGACAGGGTACTTTCTTT. Translating gives CASSYSEGQGTFF.